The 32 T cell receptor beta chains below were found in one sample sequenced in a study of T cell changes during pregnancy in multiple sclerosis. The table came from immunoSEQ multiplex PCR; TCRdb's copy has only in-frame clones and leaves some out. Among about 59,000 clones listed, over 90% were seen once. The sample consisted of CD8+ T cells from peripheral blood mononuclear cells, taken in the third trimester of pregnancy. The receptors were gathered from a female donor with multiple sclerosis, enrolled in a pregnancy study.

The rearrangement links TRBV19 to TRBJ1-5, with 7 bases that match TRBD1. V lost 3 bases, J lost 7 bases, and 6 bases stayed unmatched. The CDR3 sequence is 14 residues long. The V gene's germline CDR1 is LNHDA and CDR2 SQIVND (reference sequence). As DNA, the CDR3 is TGTGCCAGTAGTATGACAGGGTATAGCCAGCCCCAGCATTTT. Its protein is CASSMTGYSQPQHF.

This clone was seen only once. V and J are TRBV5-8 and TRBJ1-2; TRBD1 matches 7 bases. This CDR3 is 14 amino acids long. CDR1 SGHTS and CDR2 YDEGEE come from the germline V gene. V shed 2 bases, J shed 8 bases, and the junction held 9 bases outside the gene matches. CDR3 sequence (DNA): TGTGCCAGCAGCTTCAGAGGGGACAGTAGCGGCTACACCTTC. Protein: CASSFRGDSSGYTF. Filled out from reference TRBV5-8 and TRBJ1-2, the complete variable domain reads EAGVTQSPTHLIKTRGQQATLRCSPISGHTSVYWYQQALGLGLQFLLWYDEGEERNRGNFPPRFSGRQFPNYSSELNVNALELEDSALYLCASSFRGDSSGYTFGSGTRLTVV.

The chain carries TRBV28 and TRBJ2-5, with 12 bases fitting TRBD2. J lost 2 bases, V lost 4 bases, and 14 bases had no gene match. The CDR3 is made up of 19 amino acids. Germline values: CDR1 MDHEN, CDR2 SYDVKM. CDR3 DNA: TGTGCCAGCAGTTCCCGTAGACTAGCGGGAGCTAGGGAACAAGAGACCCAGTACTTC. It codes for CASSSRRLAGAREQETQYF.

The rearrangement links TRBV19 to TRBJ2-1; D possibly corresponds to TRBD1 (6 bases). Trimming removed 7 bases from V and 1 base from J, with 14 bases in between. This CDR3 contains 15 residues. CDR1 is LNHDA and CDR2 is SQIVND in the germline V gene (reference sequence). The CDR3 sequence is CASTPTGSSYNEQFF. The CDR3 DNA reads TGTGCCAGTACCCCCACAGGGAGTTCCTACAATGAGCAGTTCTTC. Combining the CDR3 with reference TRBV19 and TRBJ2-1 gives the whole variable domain DGGITQSPKYLFRKEGQNVTLSCEQNLNHDAMYWYRQDPGQGLRLIYYSQIVNDFQKGDIAEGYSVSREKKESFPLTVTSAQKNPTAFYLCASTPTGSSYNEQFFGPGTRLTVL.

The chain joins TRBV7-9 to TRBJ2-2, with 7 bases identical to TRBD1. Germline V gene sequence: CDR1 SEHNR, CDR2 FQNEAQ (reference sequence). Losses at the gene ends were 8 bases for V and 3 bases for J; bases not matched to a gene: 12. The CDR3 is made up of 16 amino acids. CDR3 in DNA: TGTGCCAGCGTCCCCAGTAGGGGGCGAGACACCGGGGAGCTGTTTTTT. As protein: CASVPSRGRDTGELFF.

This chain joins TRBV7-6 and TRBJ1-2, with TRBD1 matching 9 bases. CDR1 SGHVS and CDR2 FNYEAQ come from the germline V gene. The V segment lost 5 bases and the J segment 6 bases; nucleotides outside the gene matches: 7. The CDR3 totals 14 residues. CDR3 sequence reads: CASSMDRGTDGYTF. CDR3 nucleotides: TGTGCCAGCAGCATGGACAGGGGTACGGATGGCTACACCTTC.

The DNA for the CDR3 is TGTGCCAGCAGCTTAGTGGAGCTTAGCAATCAGCCCCAGCATTTT. Protein product: CASSLVELSNQPQHF. The J gene is TRBJ1-5, the V gene TRBV7-2, with unresolved D. With 1 base removed from V and 0 bases from J, the gap between germline ends came to 7 bases. The CDR3 runs 15 residues. Germline loops: CDR1 SGHTA, CDR2 FQGNSA.

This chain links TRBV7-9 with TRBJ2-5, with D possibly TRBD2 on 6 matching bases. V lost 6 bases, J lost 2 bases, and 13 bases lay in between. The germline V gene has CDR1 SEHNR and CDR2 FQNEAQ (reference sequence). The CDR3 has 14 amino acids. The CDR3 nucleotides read TGTGCCAGCAGTGGGAGGACGGCACAAGAGACCCAGTACTTC. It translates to CASSGRTAQETQYF.

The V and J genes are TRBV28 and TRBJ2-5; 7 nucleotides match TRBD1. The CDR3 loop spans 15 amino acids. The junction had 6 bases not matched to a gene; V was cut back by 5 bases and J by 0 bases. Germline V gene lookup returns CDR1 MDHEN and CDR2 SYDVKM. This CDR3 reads CASSPEDRDQETQYF. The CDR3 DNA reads TGTGCCAGCAGTCCAGAAGACAGGGACCAAGAGACCCAGTACTTC.

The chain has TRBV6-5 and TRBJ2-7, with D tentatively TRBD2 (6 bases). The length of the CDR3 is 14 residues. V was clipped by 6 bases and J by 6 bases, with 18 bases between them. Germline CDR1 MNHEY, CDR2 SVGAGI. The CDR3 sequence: CASSPGLIPPEQYF. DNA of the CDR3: TGTGCCAGCAGCCCCGGACTAATACCCCCCGAGCAGTACTTC.

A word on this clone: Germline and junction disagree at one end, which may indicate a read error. The CDR3 reads CASSPLEGSSEQYF. The CDR3 region has the DNA TGTGCCAGCAGTCCCCTGGAGGGGTCCTCCGAGCAGTACTTC. The V gene is TRBV27, the J gene TRBJ2-7; D is perhaps TRBD2 (6 bases). The CDR3 totals 14 residues. CDR1 and CDR2 (germline): MNHEY, SMNVEV (reference sequence).

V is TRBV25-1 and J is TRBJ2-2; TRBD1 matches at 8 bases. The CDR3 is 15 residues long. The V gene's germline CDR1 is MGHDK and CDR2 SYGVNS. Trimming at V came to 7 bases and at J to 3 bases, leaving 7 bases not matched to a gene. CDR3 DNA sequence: TGTGCCAGCATCCCTGGACAGGGTGACACCGGGGAGCTGTTTTTT. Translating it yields CASIPGQGDTGELFF.

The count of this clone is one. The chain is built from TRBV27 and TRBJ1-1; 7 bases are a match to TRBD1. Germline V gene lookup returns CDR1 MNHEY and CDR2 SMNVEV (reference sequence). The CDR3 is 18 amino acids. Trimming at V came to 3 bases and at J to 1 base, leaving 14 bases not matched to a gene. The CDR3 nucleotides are TGTGCCAGCAGTTTGGGGTCCTCCGAGGGGGCTTCGAACACTGAAGCTTTCTTT. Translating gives CASSLGSSEGASNTEAFF.

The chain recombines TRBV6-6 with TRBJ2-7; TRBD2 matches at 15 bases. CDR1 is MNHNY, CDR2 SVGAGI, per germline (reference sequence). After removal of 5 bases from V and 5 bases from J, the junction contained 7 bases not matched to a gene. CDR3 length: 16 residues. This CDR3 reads CASSPGLAGGPHEQYF. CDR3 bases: TGTGCCAGCAGTCCAGGACTAGCGGGAGGGCCCCACGAGCAGTACTTC.

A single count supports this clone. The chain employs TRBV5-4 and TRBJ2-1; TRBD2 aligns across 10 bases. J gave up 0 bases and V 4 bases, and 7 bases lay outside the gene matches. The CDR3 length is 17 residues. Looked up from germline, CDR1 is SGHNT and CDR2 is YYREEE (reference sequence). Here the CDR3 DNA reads TGTGCCAGCAGCCCTGGACTAGCGGCTAGCTCCTACAATGAGCAGTTCTTC. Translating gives CASSPGLAASSYNEQFF.

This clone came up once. CDR3 nucleotides: TGTGCCAGCAGTCTTCCGCAGGGGGGTGAGCAGTTCTTC. Amino acid sequence: CASSLPQGGEQFF. This chain uses TRBV27 with TRBJ2-1; maybe TRBD1 (7 bases). The V end was cut by 5 bases, the J end by 9 bases, with 14 bases between. The CDR3 consists of 13 residues. Germline V gene data show CDR1 as MNHEY and CDR2 as SMNVEV (reference sequence).

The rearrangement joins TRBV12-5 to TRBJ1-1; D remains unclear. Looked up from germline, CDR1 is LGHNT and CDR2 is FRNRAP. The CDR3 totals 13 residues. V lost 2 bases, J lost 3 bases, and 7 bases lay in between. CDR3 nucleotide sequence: TGTGCTAGTGGTTTGTCGAGGTACACTGAAGCTTTCTTT. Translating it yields CASGLSRYTEAFF.

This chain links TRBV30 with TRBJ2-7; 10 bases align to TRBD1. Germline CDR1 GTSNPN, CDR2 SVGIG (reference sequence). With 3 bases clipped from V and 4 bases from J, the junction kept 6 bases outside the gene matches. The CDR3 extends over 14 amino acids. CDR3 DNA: TGTGCCTGGAGCCTGGGACAGGGGTTTTACGAGCAGTACTTC. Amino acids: CAWSLGQGFYEQYF.

CDR3 in DNA: TGTGCCAGCAGTTACGGGCAGGGCACAGATACGCAGTATTTT. Amino acid sequence: CASSYGQGTDTQYF. The chain employs TRBV6-5 and TRBJ2-3; the D is unclear. Germline assignment: CDR1 MNHEY and CDR2 SVGAGI. The germline V and J ends were trimmed by 2 bases and 1 base, with 7 bases remaining between them. The CDR3 is 14 amino acids.

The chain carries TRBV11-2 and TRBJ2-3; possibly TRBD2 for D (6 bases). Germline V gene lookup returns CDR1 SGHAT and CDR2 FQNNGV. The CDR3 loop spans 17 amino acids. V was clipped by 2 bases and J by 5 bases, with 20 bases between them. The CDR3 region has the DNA TGTGCCAGCAGCTTATGGGCGGGGTCAAGTCTCGGAGATACGCAGTATTTT. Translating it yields CASSLWAGSSLGDTQYF.

The CDR3 loop is CASSPPGRRTYEQYF. CDR3 nucleotides: TGTGCCAGCAGCCCCCCGGGGAGGAGAACCTACGAGCAGTACTTC. The chain links TRBV14 to TRBJ2-7, with a weak D call TRBD2 (6 bases). This CDR3 is 15 amino acids long. Trimming left V 4 bases short and J 2 bases short, with 15 bases between. Germline loops: CDR1 SGHDN, CDR2 FVKESK.

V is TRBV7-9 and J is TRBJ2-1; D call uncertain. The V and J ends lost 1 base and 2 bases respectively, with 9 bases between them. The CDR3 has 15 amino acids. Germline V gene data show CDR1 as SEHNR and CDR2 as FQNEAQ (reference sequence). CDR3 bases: TGTGCCAGCAGCTTAGGCGGCAGTCCCTACAATGAGCAGTTCTTC. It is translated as CASSLGGSPYNEQFF.

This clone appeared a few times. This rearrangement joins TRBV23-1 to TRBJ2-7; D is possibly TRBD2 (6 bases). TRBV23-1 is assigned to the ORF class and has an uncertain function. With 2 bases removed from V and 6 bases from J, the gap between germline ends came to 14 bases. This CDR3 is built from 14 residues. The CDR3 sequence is CASSQIMPGGEQYF. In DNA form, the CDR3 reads TGCGCCAGCAGTCAAATTATGCCCGGGGGCGAGCAGTACTTC.

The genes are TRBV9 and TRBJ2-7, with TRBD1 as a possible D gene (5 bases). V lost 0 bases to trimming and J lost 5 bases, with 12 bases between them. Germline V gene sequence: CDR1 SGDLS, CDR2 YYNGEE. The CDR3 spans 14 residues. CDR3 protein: CASSVAGAGNEQYF. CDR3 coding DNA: TGTGCCAGCAGCGTAGCTGGGGCAGGCAACGAGCAGTACTTC.

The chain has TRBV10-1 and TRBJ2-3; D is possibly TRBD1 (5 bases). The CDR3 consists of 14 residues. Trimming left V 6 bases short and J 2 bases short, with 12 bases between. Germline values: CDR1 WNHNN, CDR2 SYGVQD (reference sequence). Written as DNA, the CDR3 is TGCGCCAGCAGCGACAGTAAAACCACAGATACGCAGTATTTT. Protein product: CASSDSKTTDTQYF.

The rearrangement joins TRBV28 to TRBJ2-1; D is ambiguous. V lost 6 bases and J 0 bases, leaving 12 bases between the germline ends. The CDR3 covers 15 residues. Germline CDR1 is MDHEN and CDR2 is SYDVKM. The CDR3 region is CASSLLESSYNEQFF. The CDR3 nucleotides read TGTGCCAGCAGCCTTCTGGAGAGCTCCTACAATGAGCAGTTCTTC.

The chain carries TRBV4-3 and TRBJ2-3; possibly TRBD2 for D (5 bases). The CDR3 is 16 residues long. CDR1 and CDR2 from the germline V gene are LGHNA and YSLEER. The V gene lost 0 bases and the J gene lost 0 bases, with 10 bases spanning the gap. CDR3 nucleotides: TGCGCCAGCAGCCAAGATGGCGGGCTCAGCACAGATACGCAGTATTTT. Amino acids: CASSQDGGLSTDTQYF.

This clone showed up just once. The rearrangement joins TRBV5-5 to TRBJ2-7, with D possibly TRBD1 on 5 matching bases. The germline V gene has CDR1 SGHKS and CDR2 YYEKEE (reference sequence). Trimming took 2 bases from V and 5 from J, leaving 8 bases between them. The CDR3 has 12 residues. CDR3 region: CASSFSGNEQYF. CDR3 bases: TGTGCCAGCAGCTTTTCAGGGAACGAGCAGTACTTC.

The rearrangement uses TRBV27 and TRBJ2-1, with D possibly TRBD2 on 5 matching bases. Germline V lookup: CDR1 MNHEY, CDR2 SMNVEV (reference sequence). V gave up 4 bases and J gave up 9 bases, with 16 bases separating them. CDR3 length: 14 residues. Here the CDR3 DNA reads TGTGCCAGCAGTTGGAGGATATCCTCGGGTGAGCAGTTCTTC. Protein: CASSWRISSGEQFF.

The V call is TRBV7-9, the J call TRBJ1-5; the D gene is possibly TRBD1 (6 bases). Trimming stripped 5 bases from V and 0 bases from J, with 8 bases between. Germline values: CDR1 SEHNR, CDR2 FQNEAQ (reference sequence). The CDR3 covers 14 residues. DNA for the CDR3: TGTGCCAGCAGCCAAGGGGGTAGCAATCAGCCCCAGCATTTT. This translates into CASSQGGSNQPQHF.

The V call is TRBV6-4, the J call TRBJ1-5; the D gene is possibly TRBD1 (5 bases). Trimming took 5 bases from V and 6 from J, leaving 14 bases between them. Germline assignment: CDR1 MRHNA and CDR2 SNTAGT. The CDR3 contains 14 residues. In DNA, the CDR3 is TGTGCCAGCAGTCTAAACAGCCAGGGTCAGCCCCAGCATTTT. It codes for CASSLNSQGQPQHF.

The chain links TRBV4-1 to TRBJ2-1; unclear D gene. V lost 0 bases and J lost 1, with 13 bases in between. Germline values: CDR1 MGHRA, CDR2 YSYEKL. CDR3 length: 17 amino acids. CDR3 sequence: CASSQDSSVSSYNEQFF. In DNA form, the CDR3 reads TGCGCCAGCAGCCAAGATTCTTCCGTCAGTTCCTACAATGAGCAGTTCTTC.